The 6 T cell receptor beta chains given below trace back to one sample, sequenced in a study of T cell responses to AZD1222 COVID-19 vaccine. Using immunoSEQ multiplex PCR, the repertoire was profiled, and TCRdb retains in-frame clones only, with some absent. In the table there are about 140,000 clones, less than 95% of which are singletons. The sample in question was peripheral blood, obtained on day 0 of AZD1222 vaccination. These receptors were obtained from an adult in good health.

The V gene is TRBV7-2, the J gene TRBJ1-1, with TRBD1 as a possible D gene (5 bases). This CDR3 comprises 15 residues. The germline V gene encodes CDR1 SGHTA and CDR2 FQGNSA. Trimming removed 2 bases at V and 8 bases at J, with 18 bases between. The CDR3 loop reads CASSLYGGKGPEAFF. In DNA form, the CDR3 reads TGTGCCAGCAGCTTATACGGGGGAAAGGGACCCGAAGCTTTCTTT.

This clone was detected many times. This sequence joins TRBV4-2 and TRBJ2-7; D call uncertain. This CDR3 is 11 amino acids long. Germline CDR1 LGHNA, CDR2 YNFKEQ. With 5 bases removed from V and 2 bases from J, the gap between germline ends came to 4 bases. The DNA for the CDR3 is TGTGCCAGCAGCGAGACCTACGAGCAGTACTTC. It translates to CASSETYEQYF.

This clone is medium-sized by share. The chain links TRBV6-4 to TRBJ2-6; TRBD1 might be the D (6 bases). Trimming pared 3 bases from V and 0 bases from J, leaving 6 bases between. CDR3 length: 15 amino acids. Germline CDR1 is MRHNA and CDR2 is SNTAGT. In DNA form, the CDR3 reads TGTGCCAGCAGTGAGGGGGCCTCTGGGGCCAACGTCCTGACTTTC. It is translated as CASSEGASGANVLTF.

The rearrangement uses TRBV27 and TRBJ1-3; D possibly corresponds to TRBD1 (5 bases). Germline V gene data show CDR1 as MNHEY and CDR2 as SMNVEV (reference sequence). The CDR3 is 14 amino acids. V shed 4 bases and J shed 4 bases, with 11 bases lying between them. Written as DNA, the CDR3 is TGTGCCAGCAGTTCCCTTACAGGAGGAAACACCATATATTTT. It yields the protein CASSSLTGGNTIYF.

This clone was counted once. CDR3 loop: CASSKWTGKETQYF. The CDR3 DNA reads as TGTGCCAGTAGTAAATGGACAGGGAAAGAGACCCAGTACTTC. The chain combines TRBV19 with TRBJ2-5, with 8 bases aligning to TRBD1. Trimming removed 4 bases from V and 3 bases from J; junction bases left unmatched: 4. The CDR3 runs 14 residues. CDR1 and CDR2 (germline): LNHDA, SQIVND (reference sequence).

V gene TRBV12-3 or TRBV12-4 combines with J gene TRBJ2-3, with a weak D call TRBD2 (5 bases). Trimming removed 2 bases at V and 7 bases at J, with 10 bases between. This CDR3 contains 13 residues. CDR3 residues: CASSLRTPNTQYF. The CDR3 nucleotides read TGTGCCAGCAGTTTAAGGACTCCCAATACGCAGTATTTT.